The table lists the clone carrying this T cell receptor (beta chain) with a few counts. Treatment described: randomized to nivolumab then ipilimumab (arm A) or the reverse (arm B). PBMC sorting kept live CD3+CD8+ cells without CD19 or CD56. This table comes from immunoSEQ multiplex PCR, and its TCRdb copy is limited to in-frame clones, with some not included. Of about 21,000 clones listed, around 80% are singletons. These data originate in a study of sequential checkpoint blockade in melanoma. Study summary: Arm A got nivolumab then ipilimumab; arm B the reverse, 1:1. Each arm's sequence ended with maintenance nivolumab.

Germline V gives CDR1 SGHNT, CDR2 YYREEE (reference sequence). The CDR3 has 13 amino acids. The V and J ends lost 0 bases and 0 bases respectively, with 3 bases between them. The rearrangement uses TRBV5-4 and TRBJ1-2; D call uncertain. The sample here was CD8+ T cells sorted from blood (inferred from file names), taken from a patient given nivolumab and ipilimumab in sequence. This TCR came from a human donor with melanoma. The CDR3 region is CASSLGTNYGYTF. CDR3 nucleotide sequence: TGTGCCAGCAGCTTGGGTACTAACTATGGCTACACCTTC.